A single sample gave rise to the 15 T cell receptor beta chains below, sequenced in a study of Ad26.COV2.S vaccination and SARS-CoV-2 variants (dated by TCRdb to about 2021). In the paper's terms, the treatment or condition label means: over 15 received Ad26.COV2.S at low or high dose, single or two shots; roughly five received placebo; per-sample allocation not given. For vaccine and placebo recipients, the sequenced repertoires came from samples collected on day 63 after the first injection. The protocol used for the library was the immunoSEQ multiplex PCR assay. TCRdb mirrors the immuneACCESS table, restricted to in-frame sequences. Some clones are absent from its copies; in checked studies, under half trace to an unresolved V gene, and the reason for the others is unknown. The sample table holds 440,000 or so clones, of which about nine tenths were seen once. The top ten constitute approximately 4.5% of the sample.

Here the sequenced sample was peripheral blood, taken in a trial of Ad26.COV2.S vaccine versus placebo. These receptors all stem from a person between 18 and 60 years old who received the Ad26.COV2.S COVID-19 vaccine or a placebo.

The chain links TRBV2 to TRBJ2-7; TRBD2 is a possible D gene (5 bases). CDR3 length: 16 residues. In germline, CDR1 is SNHLY, CDR2 FYNNEI. V was clipped by 5 bases and J by 6 bases, with 23 bases between them. CDR3 loop: CASSFYLRGESGEQYF. The CDR3 nucleotides are TGTGCCAGCAGTTTTTATTTACGTGGGGAGTCTGGCGAGCAGTACTTC.

The CDR3 loop is CASSEYASGRAYEQFF. As DNA, the CDR3 is TGTGCCAGCAGTGAATATGCTAGCGGGAGGGCCTATGAGCAGTTCTTC. The gene calls are TRBV2 and TRBJ2-1; 12 nucleotides align to TRBD2. Trimming removed 2 bases from V and 8 bases from J; junction bases left unmatched: 7. Germline V gene data show CDR1 as SNHLY and CDR2 as FYNNEI. CDR3 length: 16 amino acids.

The rearrangement uses TRBV7-9 and TRBJ2-5; no clear D. Germline values: CDR1 SEHNR, CDR2 FQNEAQ (reference sequence). The CDR3 runs 15 residues. V lost 5 bases, J lost 2 bases, and 15 bases lay in between. The DNA of the CDR3 is TGTGCCAGCAGCAGGCCACGGGCGGTTCAAGAGACCCAGTACTTC. It is translated as CASSRPRAVQETQYF. Together with reference TRBV7-9 and TRBJ2-5, the CDR3 gives the full variable domain: DTGVSQNPRHKITKRGQNVTFRCDPISEHNRLYWYRQTLGQGPEFLTYFQNEAQLEKSRLLSDRFSAERPKGSFSTLEIQRTEQGDSAMYLCASSRPRAVQETQYFGPGTRLLVL.

The chain employs TRBV5-1 and TRBJ2-7; TRBD2 aligns across 8 bases. This CDR3 is 18 amino acids long. The germline V gene encodes CDR1 SGHRS and CDR2 YFSETQ. V trimming: 3 bases; J trimming: 3 bases; junction bases outside the gene matches: 17. CDR3 sequence reads: CASSWPAVGREDYYEQYF. The DNA for the CDR3 is TGCGCCAGCAGCTGGCCAGCCGTGGGGCGGGAGGACTACTACGAGCAGTACTTC.

In its sample, this clone was seen once. The chain employs TRBV18 and TRBJ2-5; 11 bases fit TRBD2. With 2 bases clipped from V and 4 bases from J, the junction kept 6 bases outside the gene matches. The germline V gene encodes CDR1 KGHSH and CDR2 LQKENI. The CDR3 has 16 residues. CDR3 DNA sequence: TGTGCCAGCTCACCAACGCTAGCGGGAGGTTTAGAGACCCAGTACTTC. Encoded protein: CASSPTLAGGLETQYF.

The chain carries TRBV27 and TRBJ2-1, with D uncertain. The CDR3 sequence is 14 residues long. The germline CDR1 and CDR2 sequences are MNHEY and SMNVEV (reference sequence). Trimming pared 0 bases from V and 9 bases from J, leaving 12 bases between. The CDR3 DNA sequence: TGTGCCAGCAGTTTATCGTTTGGGGTGGGTGAGCAGTTCTTC. This gives the protein CASSLSFGVGEQFF.

This chain connects TRBV21-1 to TRBJ1-2. TRBV21-1 is labeled a pseudogene. The CDR3 has 14 residues. The CDR3 coding sequence is TGTGCCAGCAGCAAAGGGGACCGCGTATCGGGCTACACCTTC. This encodes CASSKGDRVSGYTF.

In DNA form, the CDR3 reads TGTGCCAGCAGCTTAACCCTGACTAGGGGAGGCAATGAGCAGTTCTTC. Translating gives CASSLTLTRGGNEQFF. This chain joins TRBV7-2 and TRBJ2-1; maybe TRBD2 (6 bases). The V gene lost 2 bases and the J gene lost 6 bases, with 17 bases spanning the gap. In germline, CDR1 is SGHTA, CDR2 FQGNSA. This CDR3 contains 16 residues.

The J gene is TRBJ2-5, the V gene TRBV12-3 or TRBV12-4, with 10 bases lining up with TRBD2. Trimming at V came to 8 bases and at J to 2 bases, leaving 2 bases not matched to a gene. CDR3 length: 13 residues. The CDR3 DNA reads TGTGCCAGCGGGACTAGCGCGCAAGAGACCCAGTACTTC. This gives the protein CASGTSAQETQYF.

Concerning this clone itself: The same CDR3 arises from other DNA sequences in this sample as well. The genes are TRBV24-1 and TRBJ2-1; 7 bases align to TRBD2. V shed 6 bases and J 2 bases; nucleotides not matched to a gene: 3. This CDR3 spans 14 amino acids. Germline V lookup: CDR1 KGHDR, CDR2 SFDVKD. CDR3 sequence reads: CATSPSGTYNEQFF. In nucleotides, the CDR3 is TGTGCCACCAGTCCGAGCGGGACCTACAATGAGCAGTTCTTC.

The rearrangement links TRBV12-5 to TRBJ2-5; 11 nucleotides align to TRBD2. V gave up 5 bases and J gave up 0 bases; unmatched junction bases: 5. There are 16 residues in the CDR3. Per the germline V gene, CDR1 is LGHNT and CDR2 is FRNRAP. This CDR3 reads CASGMGLAEYQETQYF. The CDR3 bases are TGTGCTAGTGGTATGGGACTAGCGGAATACCAAGAGACCCAGTACTTC.

This chain uses TRBV6-2 or TRBV6-3 with TRBJ2-1; 9 bases match TRBD1. The germline V gene encodes CDR1 MNHEY and CDR2 SVGEGT. V lost 2 bases and J lost 2; bases outside the gene matches: 1. The CDR3 covers 15 residues. The CDR3 protein is CASSYRDRAYNEQFF. As DNA, the CDR3 is TGTGCCAGCAGTTACCGGGACAGGGCCTACAATGAGCAGTTCTTC.

This chain uses TRBV24-1 with TRBJ1-5; tentative D call: TRBD1 (5 bases). The CDR3 runs to 16 residues. Germline V gives CDR1 KGHDR, CDR2 SFDVKD. Trimming stripped 5 bases from V and 0 bases from J, with 13 bases between. CDR3 coding DNA: TGTGCCACCAGTGTGGAGGGGCGGAATAGCAATCAGCCCCAGCATTTT. It codes for CATSVEGRNSNQPQHF.

The gene calls are TRBV19 and TRBJ1-3; 7 bases align to TRBD1. Germline V CDR1 and CDR2: LNHDA, SQIVND (reference sequence). CDR3 length: 15 amino acids. V dropped 10 bases and J dropped 2; count of bases not matched to a gene: 11. The CDR3 region is CATQPPQGTGNTIYF. Here the CDR3 DNA reads TGTGCCACCCAACCGCCACAGGGGACTGGAAACACCATATATTTT.

The chain recombines TRBV2 with TRBJ2-5, with no clear D. Germline V CDR1 and CDR2: SNHLY, FYNNEI. V shed 7 bases and J shed 5 bases, with 20 bases lying between them. CDR3 size: 15 residues. CDR3 sequence (DNA): TGTGCCAGCACCTTAGAAAGGGTCCCGAGGGAGACCCAGTACTTC. This sequence encodes CASTLERVPRETQYF.